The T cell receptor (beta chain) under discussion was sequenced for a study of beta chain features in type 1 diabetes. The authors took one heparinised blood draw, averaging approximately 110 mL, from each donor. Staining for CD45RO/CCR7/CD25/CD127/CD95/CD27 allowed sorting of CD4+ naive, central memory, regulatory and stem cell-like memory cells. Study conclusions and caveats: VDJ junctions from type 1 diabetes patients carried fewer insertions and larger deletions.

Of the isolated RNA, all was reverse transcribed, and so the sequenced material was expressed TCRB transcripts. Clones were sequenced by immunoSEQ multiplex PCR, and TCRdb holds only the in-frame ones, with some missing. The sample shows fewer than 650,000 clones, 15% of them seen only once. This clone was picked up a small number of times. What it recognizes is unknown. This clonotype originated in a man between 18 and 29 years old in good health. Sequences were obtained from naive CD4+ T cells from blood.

CDR3 sequence reads: CASSLDGDNQPQHF. CDR3 coding DNA: TGCGCCAGCAGCCTGGACGGAGACAATCAGCCCCAGCATTTT. J is TRBJ1-5 and V is TRBV4-1; no clear D. V dropped 4 bases and J dropped 3 bases, with 10 bases sitting between them. This CDR3 has 14 residues. Germline CDR1 MGHRA, CDR2 YSYEKL.